The clone carrying this T cell receptor (beta chain) was detected only once. Its antigen is unidentified. This entry belongs to a study of a mutant IDH1 vaccine in newly diagnosed glioma. Turning to the study itself: Eight vaccine injections were given to patients in weeks 1, 3, 5, 7, 11, 15, 19 and 23.

This CDR3 is 14 amino acids long. Germline V gene data show CDR1 as SGHRS and CDR2 as YFSETQ. V was clipped by 6 bases and J by 4 bases, with 17 bases between them. Whole-study findings and limits: Pseudoprogression appeared independent of alterations in top peripheral clonotypes.

Repertoires were generated with immunoSEQ multiplex PCR, while TCRdb's copy carries only in-frame clones and drops some. The table shows around 78,000 clones, with over 75% occurring only once. This sample's time point: week 23, last vaccination. Alongside topical imiquimod, each dose of vaccine comprised 300 ug of mutant IDH1 20-mer peptide. The receptor comes from a man aged 25-45 years with glioma. Some clones in this sample may be carry-over from other donors' samples. This material consisted of PBMCs, taken from a glioma patient whose treatment included an IDH1 peptide vaccine. V and J are TRBV5-1 and TRBJ2-7, with a possible D match to TRBD1 (6 bases). This CDR3 is CASKSSGRGYEQYF. The CDR3 DNA is TGCGCCAGCAAGTCCTCCGGCAGGGGATACGAGCAGTACTTC.